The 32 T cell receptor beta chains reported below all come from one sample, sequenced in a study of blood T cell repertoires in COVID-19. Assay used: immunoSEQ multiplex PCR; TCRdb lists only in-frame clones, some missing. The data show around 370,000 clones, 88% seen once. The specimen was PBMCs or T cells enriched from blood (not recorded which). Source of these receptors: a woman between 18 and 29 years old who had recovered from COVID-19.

The CDR3 DNA sequence: TGTGCCAGTAGTGAATTCAGGGTCGGTGCCCAGTACTTC. Its translation: CASSEFRVGAQYF. The rearrangement uses TRBV19 and TRBJ2-5, with D possibly being TRBD1 (5 bases). The CDR3 extends over 13 amino acids. The germline V gene has CDR1 LNHDA and CDR2 SQIVND (reference sequence). V lost 5 bases and J 9 bases, leaving 16 bases between the germline ends.

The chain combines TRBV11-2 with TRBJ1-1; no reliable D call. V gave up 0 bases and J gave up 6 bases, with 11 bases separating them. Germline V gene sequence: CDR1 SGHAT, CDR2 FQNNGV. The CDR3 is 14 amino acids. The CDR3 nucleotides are TGTGCCAGCAGCTTAGAGCCGGGATTCTCTGAAGCTTTCTTT. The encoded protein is CASSLEPGFSEAFF.

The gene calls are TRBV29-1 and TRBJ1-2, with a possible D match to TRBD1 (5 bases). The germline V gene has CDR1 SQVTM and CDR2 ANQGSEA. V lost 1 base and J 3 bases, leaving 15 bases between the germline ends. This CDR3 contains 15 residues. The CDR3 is CSVEAGHNFHYGYTF. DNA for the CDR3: TGCAGCGTTGAAGCAGGACACAACTTCCACTATGGCTACACCTTC.

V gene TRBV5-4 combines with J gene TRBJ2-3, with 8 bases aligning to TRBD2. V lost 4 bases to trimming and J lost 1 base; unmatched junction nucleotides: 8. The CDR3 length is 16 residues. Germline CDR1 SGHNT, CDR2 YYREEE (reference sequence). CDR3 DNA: TGTGCCAGCAGCCGGGGGGGTCTAGCGGGCACAGATACGCAGTATTTT. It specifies CASSRGGLAGTDTQYF.

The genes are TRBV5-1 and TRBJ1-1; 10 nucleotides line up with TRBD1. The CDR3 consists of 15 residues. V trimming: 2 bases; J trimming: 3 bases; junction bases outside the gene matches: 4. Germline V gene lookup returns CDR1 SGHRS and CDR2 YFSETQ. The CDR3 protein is CASSFLDRGYTEAFF. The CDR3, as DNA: TGCGCCAGCAGCTTTTTGGACAGGGGGTACACTGAAGCTTTCTTT.

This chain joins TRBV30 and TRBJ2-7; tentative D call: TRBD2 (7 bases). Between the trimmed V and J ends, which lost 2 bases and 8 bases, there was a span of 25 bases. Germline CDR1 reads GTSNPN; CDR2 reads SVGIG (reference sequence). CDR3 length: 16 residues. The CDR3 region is CAWSRGADQPTNKQYF. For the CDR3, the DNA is TGTGCCTGGAGTCGGGGGGCGGACCAACCTACGAATAAGCAGTACTTC.

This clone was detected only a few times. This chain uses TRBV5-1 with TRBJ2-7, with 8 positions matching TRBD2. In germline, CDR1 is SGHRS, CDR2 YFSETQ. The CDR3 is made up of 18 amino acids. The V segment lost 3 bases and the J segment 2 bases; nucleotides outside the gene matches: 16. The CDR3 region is CASSWGATGGGPTYEQYF. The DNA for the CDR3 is TGCGCCAGCAGCTGGGGGGCGACTGGCGGGGGGCCCACCTACGAGCAGTACTTC. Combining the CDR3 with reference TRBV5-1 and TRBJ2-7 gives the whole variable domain KAGVTQTPRYLIKTRGQQVTLSCSPISGHRSVSWYQQTPGQGLQFLFEYFSETQRNKGNFPGRFSGRQFSNSRSEMNVSTLELGDSALYLCASSWGATGGGPTYEQYFGPGTRLTVT.

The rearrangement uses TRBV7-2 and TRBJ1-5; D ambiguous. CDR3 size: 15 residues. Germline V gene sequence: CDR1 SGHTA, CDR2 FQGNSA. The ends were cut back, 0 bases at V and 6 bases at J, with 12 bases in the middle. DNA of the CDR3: TGTGCCAGCAGCTTAGCGGGCGGGGTCGTTCAGCCCCAGCATTTT. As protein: CASSLAGGVVQPQHF.

Written as DNA, the CDR3 is TGTGCTAGTGGGCAGGGGTTTGGAAACACCATATATTTT. It specifies CASGQGFGNTIYF. The chain carries TRBV12-5 and TRBJ1-3; D may be TRBD1 (6 bases). V was pared by 6 bases and J by 3 bases, with 9 bases between. The CDR3 consists of 13 residues. Germline V lookup: CDR1 LGHNT, CDR2 FRNRAP.

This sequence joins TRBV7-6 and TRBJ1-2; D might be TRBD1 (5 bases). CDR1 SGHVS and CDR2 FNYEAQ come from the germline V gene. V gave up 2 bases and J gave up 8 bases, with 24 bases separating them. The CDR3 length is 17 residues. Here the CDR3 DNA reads TGTGCCAGCAGCTTACAGGGAGGGGCTCAGAGTTCGGGAGGCTACACCTTC. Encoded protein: CASSLQGGAQSSGGYTF.

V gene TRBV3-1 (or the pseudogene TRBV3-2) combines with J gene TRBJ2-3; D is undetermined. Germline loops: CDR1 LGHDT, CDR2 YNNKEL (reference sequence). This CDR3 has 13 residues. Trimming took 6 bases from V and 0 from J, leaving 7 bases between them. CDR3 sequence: CASSPTSTDTQYF. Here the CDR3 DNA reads TGTGCCAGCAGTCCGACTAGCACAGATACGCAGTATTTT.

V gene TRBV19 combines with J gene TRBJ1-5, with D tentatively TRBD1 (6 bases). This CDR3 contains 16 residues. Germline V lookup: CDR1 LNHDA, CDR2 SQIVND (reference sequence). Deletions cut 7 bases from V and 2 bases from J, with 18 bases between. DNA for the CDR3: TGTGCCAGTACCGTTGGGTGGGCAGGGGGCAATCAGCCCCAGCATTTT. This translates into CASTVGWAGGNQPQHF.

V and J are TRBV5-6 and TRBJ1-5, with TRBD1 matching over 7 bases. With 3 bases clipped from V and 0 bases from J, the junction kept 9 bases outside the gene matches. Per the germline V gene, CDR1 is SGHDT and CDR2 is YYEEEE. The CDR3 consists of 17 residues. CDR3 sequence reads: CASSSLDRRYSNQPQHF. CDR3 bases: TGTGCCAGCAGCTCCCTGGACAGGAGATATAGCAATCAGCCCCAGCATTTT.

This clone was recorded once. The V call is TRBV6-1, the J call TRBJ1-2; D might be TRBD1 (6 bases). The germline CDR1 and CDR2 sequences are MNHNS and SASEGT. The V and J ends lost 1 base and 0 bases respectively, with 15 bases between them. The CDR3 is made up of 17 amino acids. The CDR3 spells CASSEDDRTAPNYGYTF. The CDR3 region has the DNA TGTGCCAGCAGTGAAGATGATCGGACAGCCCCTAACTATGGCTACACCTTC.

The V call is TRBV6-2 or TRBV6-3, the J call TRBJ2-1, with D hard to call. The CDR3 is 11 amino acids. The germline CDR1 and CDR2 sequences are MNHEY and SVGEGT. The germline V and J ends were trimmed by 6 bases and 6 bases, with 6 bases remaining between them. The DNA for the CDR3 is TGTGCCAGCAGCCCCGTCAATGAGCAGTTCTTC. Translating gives CASSPVNEQFF.

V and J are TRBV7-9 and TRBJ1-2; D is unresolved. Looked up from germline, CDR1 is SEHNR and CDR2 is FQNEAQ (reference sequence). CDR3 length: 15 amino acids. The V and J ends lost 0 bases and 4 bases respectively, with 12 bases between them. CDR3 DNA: TGTGCCAGCAGCTTAGCGGGCTCAATGAGCTATGGCTACACCTTC. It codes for CASSLAGSMSYGYTF.

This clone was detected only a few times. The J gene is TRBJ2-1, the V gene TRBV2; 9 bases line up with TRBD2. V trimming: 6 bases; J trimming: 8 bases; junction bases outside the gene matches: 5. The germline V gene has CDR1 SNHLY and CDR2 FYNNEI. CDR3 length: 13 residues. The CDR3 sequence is CASRSAGGHEQFF. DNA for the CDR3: TGTGCCAGCAGGTCAGCGGGGGGCCATGAGCAGTTCTTC.

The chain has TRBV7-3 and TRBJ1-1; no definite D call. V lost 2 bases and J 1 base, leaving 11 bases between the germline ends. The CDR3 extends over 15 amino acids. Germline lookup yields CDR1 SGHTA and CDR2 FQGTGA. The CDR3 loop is CASSLAPRQNTEAFF. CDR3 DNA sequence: TGTGCCAGCAGCTTAGCTCCCCGACAGAACACTGAAGCTTTCTTT.

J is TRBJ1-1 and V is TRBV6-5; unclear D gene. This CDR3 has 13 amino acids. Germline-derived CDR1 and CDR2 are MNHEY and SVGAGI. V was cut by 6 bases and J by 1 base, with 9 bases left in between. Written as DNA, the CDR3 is TGTGCCAGCAGATTGGCCTGGAACACTGAAGCTTTCTTT. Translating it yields CASRLAWNTEAFF.

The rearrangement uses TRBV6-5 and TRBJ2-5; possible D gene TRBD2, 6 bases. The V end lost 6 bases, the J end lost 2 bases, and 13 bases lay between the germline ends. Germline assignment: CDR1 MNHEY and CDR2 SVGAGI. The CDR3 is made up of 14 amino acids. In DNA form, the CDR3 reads TGTGCCAGCAGAAGTGGGGGGTGGCAAGAGACCCAGTACTTC. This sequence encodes CASRSGGWQETQYF.

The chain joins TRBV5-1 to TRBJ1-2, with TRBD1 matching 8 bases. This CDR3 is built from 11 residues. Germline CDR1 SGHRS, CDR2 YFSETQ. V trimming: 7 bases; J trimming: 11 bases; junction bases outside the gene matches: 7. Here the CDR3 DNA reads TGCGCCAGCGGTATCAGGGGGCCTTACACCTTC. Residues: CASGIRGPYTF.

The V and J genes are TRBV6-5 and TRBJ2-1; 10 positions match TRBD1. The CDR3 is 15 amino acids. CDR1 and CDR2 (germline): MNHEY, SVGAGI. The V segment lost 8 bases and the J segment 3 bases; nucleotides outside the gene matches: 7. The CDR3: CASEPGTGDYNEQFF. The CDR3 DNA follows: TGTGCCAGCGAGCCCGGGACAGGGGACTACAATGAGCAGTTCTTC.

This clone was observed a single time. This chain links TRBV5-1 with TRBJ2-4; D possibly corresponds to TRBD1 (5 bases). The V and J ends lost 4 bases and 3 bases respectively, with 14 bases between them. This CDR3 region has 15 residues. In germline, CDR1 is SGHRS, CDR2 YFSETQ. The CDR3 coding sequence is TGCGCCAGCAGCCTTGGTAGCAGGGACAAAAACATTCAGTACTTC. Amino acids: CASSLGSRDKNIQYF.

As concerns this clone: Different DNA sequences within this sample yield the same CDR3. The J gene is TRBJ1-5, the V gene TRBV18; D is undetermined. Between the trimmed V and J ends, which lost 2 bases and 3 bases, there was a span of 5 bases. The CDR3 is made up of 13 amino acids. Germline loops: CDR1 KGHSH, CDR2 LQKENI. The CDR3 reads CASSPGLNQPQHF. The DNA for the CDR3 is TGTGCCAGCTCACCAGGCCTCAATCAGCCCCAGCATTTT. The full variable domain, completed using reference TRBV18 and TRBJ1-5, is NAGVMQNPRHLVRRRGQEARLRCSPMKGHSHVYWYRQLPEEGLKFMVYLQKENIIDESGMPKERFSAEFPKEGPSILRIQQVVRGDSAAYFCASSPGLNQPQHFGDGTRLSIL.

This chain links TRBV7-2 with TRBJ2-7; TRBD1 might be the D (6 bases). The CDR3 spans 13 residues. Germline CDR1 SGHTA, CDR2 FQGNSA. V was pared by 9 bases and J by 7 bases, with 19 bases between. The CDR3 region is CASQGSFLEEQYF. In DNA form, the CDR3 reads TGTGCCAGTCAGGGGTCCTTTTTAGAGGAGCAGTACTTC.

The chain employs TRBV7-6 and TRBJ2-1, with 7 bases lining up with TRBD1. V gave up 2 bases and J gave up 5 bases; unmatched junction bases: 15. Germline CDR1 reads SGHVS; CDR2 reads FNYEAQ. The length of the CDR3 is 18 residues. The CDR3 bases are TGTGCCAGCAGCTTAAAGGGGGCAGGCGAGGGCTCAAACAATGAGCAGTTCTTC. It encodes CASSLKGAGEGSNNEQFF.

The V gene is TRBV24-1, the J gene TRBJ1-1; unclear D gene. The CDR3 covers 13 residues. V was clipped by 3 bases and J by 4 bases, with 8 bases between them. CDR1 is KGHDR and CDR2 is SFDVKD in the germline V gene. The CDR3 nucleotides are TGTGCCACCAGTGATCAGATCAGCACTGAAGCTTTCTTT. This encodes CATSDQISTEAFF.

CDR3 amino acids: CASSQDEGQWAGYTF. CDR3 bases: TGTGCCAGCAGCCAAGATGAGGGCCAGTGGGCGGGCTACACCTTC. This sequence joins TRBV4-2 and TRBJ1-2; D not certain. Germline assignment: CDR1 LGHNA and CDR2 YNFKEQ. This CDR3 has 15 amino acids. V lost 0 bases and J lost 8, with 16 bases in between.

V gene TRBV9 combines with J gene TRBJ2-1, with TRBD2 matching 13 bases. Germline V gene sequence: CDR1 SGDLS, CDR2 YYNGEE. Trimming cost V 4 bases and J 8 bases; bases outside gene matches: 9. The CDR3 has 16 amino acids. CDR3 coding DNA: TGTGCCAGCAGCACCCGACTAGCGGGGGGAATCGATGAGCAGTTCTTC. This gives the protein CASSTRLAGGIDEQFF. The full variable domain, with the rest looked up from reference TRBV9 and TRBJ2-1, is DSGVTQTPKHLITATGQRVTLRCSPRSGDLSVYWYQQSLDQGLQFLIQYYNGEERAKGNILERFSAQQFPDLHSELNLSSLELGDSALYFCASSTRLAGGIDEQFFGPGTRLTVL.

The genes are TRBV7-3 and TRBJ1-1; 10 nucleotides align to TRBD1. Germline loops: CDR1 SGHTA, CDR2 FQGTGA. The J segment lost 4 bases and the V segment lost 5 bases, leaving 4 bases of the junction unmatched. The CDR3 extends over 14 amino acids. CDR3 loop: CASSAWDRGTEAFF. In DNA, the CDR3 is TGTGCCAGCAGCGCCTGGGACAGGGGCACTGAAGCTTTCTTT.

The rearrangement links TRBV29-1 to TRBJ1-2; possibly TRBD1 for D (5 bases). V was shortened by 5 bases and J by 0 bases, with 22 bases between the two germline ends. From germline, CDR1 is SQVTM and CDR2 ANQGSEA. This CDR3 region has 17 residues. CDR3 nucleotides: TGCAGCGTTCGGGGTTGGAGCGGGACCCAGACTAACTATGGCTACACCTTC. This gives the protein CSVRGWSGTQTNYGYTF.

The CDR3 DNA reads TGTGCCAGCTCACCCTACTCGATGTGGGACACGACAGATACGCAGTATTTT. It translates to CASSPYSMWDTTDTQYF. The rearrangement links TRBV18 to TRBJ2-3; TRBD1 is a possible D gene (6 bases). In germline, CDR1 is KGHSH, CDR2 LQKENI. The CDR3 runs to 17 residues. V lost 3 bases, J lost 3 bases, and 19 bases lay in between.